Presented here are 15 T cell receptor beta chains from one specimen sequenced in a study of shared T cell receptors in the human thymus. Some clones are missing from TCRdb's copy, which holds only in-frame ones; the method was immunoSEQ multiplex PCR. The sample includes 500,000 to 850,000 clones, about 90% of them seen just once. Separately, the same data were catalogued under a study of human thymus T cells.

Sequencing used thymocytes. The receptors shown here come from a boy in the first two years of life with a congenital heart defect.

The CDR3 here is CASSPPRPAGGPGDTQYF. Here the CDR3 DNA reads TGTGCCAGCAGCCCCCCGCGACCAGCGGGAGGGCCAGGGGATACGCAGTATTTT. The chain carries TRBV7-6 and TRBJ2-3; 10 bases line up with TRBD2. CDR3 length: 18 amino acids. CDR1 is SGHVS and CDR2 is FNYEAQ in the germline V gene. V shed 5 bases and J 6 bases; nucleotides not matched to a gene: 17.

The rearrangement joins TRBV28 to TRBJ2-7; 7 bases fit TRBD1. Germline CDR1 MDHEN, CDR2 SYDVKM. CDR3 size: 16 residues. Unmatched junction bases numbered 10, after V lost 5 bases and J lost 0 bases. The CDR3 DNA sequence: TGTGCCAGCAGTAGCCACGGGACAGTCCTCTCCTACGAGCAGTACTTC. Its protein is CASSSHGTVLSYEQYF.

This chain joins TRBV28 and TRBJ1-1; 7 nucleotides align to TRBD1. The V and J ends lost 6 bases and 6 bases, in that order; junction bases with no gene match: 7. The CDR3 totals 13 residues. Germline loops: CDR1 MDHEN, CDR2 SYDVKM. The CDR3 DNA follows: TGTGCCAGCAGCCCTACAGGGGAGCCTGAAGCTTTCTTT. Residues: CASSPTGEPEAFF.

Turning to this clone: One end of the junction does not line up with germline, which may come from a read error. J is TRBJ1-2 and V is TRBV6-1; TRBD1 aligns across 9 bases. Germline assignment: CDR1 MNHNS and CDR2 SASEGT. The CDR3 is made up of 13 amino acids. The CDR3 sequence is CASREGTGLGYTF. In DNA form, the CDR3 reads TGTGCCAGCAGAGAAGGGACAGGGCTTGGCTACACCTTC.

Turning to this clone: An end of the junction differs from the germline gene, which may be a read error. The chain has TRBV5-4 and TRBJ2-7; D perhaps matches TRBD2 (6 bases). Germline CDR1 and CDR2: SGHNT and YYREEE (reference sequence). This CDR3 has 13 amino acids. Written as DNA, the CDR3 is TGTGCCAGCAGCTTTAGGACGGGAGAGCATCCCGATTTC. Residues: CASSFRTGEHPDF.

The CDR3 here is CASSVGRGGINTGELFF. The CDR3 DNA follows: TGTGCCAGCAGCGTAGGGCGGGGGGGGATTAACACCGGGGAGCTGTTTTTT. This rearrangement joins TRBV9 to TRBJ2-2; 9 bases align to TRBD2. CDR1 is SGDLS, CDR2 YYNGEE, per germline. The CDR3 is 17 residues long. V dropped 0 bases and J dropped 2; count of bases not matched to a gene: 5.

The rearrangement joins TRBV2 to TRBJ1-5, with D possibly matching TRBD1 (5 bases). The V and J ends lost 7 bases and 4 bases respectively, with 11 bases between them. This CDR3 is built from 13 residues. In germline, CDR1 is SNHLY, CDR2 FYNNEI. For the CDR3, the DNA is TGTGCCAGCAAGGCGGGGGTGAATCAGCCCCAGCATTTT. Translation gives CASKAGVNQPQHF. The variable domain in full, completed from reference TRBV2 and TRBJ1-5, reads EPEVTQTPSHQVTQMGQEVILRCVPISNHLYFYWYRQILGQKVEFLVSFYNNEISEKSEIFDDQFSVERPDGSNFTLKIRSTKLEDSAMYFCASKAGVNQPQHFGDGTRLSIL.

The chain carries TRBV14 and TRBJ1-1, with 7 positions matching TRBD1. The germline gives CDR1 SGHDN, CDR2 FVKESK. V lost 4 bases, J lost 4 bases, and 15 bases stayed unmatched. The CDR3 runs to 17 residues. CDR3 DNA: TGTGCCAGCAGCCGACTCCGATCAGGGGGAAGGGTCACTGAAGCTTTCTTT. This codes for CASSRLRSGGRVTEAFF.

The chain is built from TRBV4-3 and TRBJ2-7, with 7 bases identical to TRBD2. The germline V gene encodes CDR1 LGHNA and CDR2 YSLEER. Trimming took 0 bases from V and 0 from J; bases not matched to a gene: 2. The CDR3 is 15 residues long. The chain's CDR3 is CASSQEAGSSYEQYF. In DNA, the CDR3 is TGCGCCAGCAGCCAAGAAGCGGGGAGCTCCTACGAGCAGTACTTC.

CDR3 coding DNA: TGTGCCAGCAGTTCAGCGGGGACTAGCACAGATACGCAGTATTTT. It yields the protein CASSSAGTSTDTQYF. This chain connects TRBV27 to TRBJ2-3, with 7 bases fitting TRBD2. CDR3 size: 15 residues. Germline CDR1 and CDR2: MNHEY and SMNVEV (reference sequence). V lost 4 bases and J lost 0; bases outside the gene matches: 4.

This clone has only one observation. The chain uses TRBV30 and TRBJ1-1; D uncertain. The length of the CDR3 is 12 residues. Germline loops: CDR1 GTSNPN, CDR2 SVGIG (reference sequence). The V end lost 5 bases, the J end lost 3 bases, and 10 bases lay between the germline ends. The CDR3: CAWGAKDTEAFF. Here the CDR3 DNA reads TGTGCCTGGGGAGCTAAGGACACTGAAGCTTTCTTT.

The CDR3 DNA reads TGTGCCAGCAGCCCGGGGGGAGAGTATAAGAATCTGGGGGATGAGCAGTTCTTC. Translation gives CASSPGGEYKNLGDEQFF. The chain has TRBV28 and TRBJ2-1; TRBD2 matches at 7 bases. After removal of 6 bases from V and 8 bases from J, the junction contained 22 bases not matched to a gene. The CDR3 loop spans 18 amino acids. Germline V gene sequence: CDR1 MDHEN, CDR2 SYDVKM. The variable domain in full, with the rest retrieved from reference TRBV28 and TRBJ2-1, is DVKVTQSSRYLVKRTGEKVFLECVQDMDHENMFWYRQDPGLGLRLIYFSYDVKMKEKGDIPEGYSVSREKKERFSLILESASTNQTSMYLCASSPGGEYKNLGDEQFFGPGTRLTVL.

CDR3 nucleotides: TGTGCCAGCAGCCGGACTAGCAGTAGCACAGATACGCAGTATTTT. Protein: CASSRTSSSTDTQYF. This rearrangement joins TRBV6-5 to TRBJ2-3, with 8 bases fitting TRBD2. The CDR3 length is 15 residues. V shed 6 bases, J shed 0 bases, and the junction held 5 bases outside the gene matches. Looked up from germline, CDR1 is MNHEY and CDR2 is SVGAGI.

This chain links TRBV28 with TRBJ2-1; 14 positions agree with TRBD2. The trim removed 5 bases at V and 5 bases at J, leaving 8 bases unmatched. The CDR3 is 17 amino acids. Germline CDR1 is MDHEN and CDR2 is SYDVKM. CDR3 sequence reads: CASSPRGLAGDHNEQFF. The CDR3 nucleotides read TGTGCCAGCAGTCCCCGGGGACTAGCGGGAGACCACAATGAGCAGTTCTTC.

The chain is built from TRBV28 and TRBJ1-1; perhaps TRBD1 as D (5 bases). V shed 3 bases and J shed 10 bases, with 18 bases lying between them. Germline V lookup: CDR1 MDHEN, CDR2 SYDVKM. The CDR3 spans 14 residues. CDR3 bases: TGTGCCAGCAGTTTGCACGGACGGCCTGGGGCAGCTTTCTTT. It codes for CASSLHGRPGAAFF.